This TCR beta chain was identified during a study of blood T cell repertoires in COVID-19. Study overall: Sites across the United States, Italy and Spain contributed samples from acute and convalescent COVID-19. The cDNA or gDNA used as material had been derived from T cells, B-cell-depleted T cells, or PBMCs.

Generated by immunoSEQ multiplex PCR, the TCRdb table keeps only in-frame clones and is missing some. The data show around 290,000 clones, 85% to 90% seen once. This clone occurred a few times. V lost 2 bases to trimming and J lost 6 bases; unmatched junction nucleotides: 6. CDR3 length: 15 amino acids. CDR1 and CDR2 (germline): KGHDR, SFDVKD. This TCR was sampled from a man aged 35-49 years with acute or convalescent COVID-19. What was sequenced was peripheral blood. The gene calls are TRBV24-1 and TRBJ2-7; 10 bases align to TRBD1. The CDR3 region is CATSDSGTGDREQYF. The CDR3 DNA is TGTGCCACCAGTGATTCAGGGACAGGGGACCGCGAGCAGTACTTC.